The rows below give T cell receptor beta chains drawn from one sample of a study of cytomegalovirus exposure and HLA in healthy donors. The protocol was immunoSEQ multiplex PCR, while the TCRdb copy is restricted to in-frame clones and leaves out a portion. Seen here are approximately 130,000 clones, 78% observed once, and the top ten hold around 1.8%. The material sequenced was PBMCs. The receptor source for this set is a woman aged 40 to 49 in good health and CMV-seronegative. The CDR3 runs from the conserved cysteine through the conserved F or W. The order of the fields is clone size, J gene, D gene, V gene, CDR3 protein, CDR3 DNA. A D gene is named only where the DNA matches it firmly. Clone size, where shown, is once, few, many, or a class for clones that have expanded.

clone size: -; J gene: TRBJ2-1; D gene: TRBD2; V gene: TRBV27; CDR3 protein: CASSWTSGSSYNEQFF; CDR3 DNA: TGTGCCAGCAGTTGGACTAGCGGGAGCTCCTACAATGAGCAGTTCTTC
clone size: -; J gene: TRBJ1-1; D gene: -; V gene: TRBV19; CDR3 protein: CASSIEAGTEAFF; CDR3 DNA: TGTGCCAGTAGTATAGAGGCGGGGACTGAAGCTTTCTTT
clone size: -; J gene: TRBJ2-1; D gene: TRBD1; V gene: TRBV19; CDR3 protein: CASSRGQILDNEQFF; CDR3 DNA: TGTGCCAGTAGTCGGGGACAGATTTTGGACAATGAGCAGTTCTTC
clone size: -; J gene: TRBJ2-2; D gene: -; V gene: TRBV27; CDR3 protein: CASSLYSPNTGELFF; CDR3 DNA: TGTGCCAGCAGTTTATACTCGCCGAACACCGGGGAGCTGTTTTTT
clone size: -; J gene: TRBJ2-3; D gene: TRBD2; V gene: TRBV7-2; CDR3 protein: CASSIGRAPTDTQYF; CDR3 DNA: TGTGCCAGCAGCATAGGGAGGGCACCCACAGATACGCAGTATTTT
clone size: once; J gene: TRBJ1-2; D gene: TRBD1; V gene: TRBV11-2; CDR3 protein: CASRSLDDRGYGYTF; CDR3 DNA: TGTGCCAGCAGGTCACTCGACGACAGGGGCTATGGCTACACCTTC
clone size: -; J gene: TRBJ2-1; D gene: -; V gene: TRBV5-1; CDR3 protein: CASSLLEGVGDNGQFF; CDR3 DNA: TGCGCCAGCAGCCTTCTCGAGGGGGTTGGGGACAATGGGCAGTTCTTC
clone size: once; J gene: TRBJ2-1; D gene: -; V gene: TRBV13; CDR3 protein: CASSLAGYNEQFF; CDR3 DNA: TGTGCCAGCAGCTTAGCGGGGTACAATGAGCAGTTCTTC
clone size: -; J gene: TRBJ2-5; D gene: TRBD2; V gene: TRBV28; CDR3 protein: CASSSGLAGVREQYF; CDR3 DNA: TGTGCCAGCAGTTCGGGACTAGCGGGAGTAAGAGAGCAGTACTTC
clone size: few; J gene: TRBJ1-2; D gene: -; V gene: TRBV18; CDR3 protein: CASSPARADTNYGYTF; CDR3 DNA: TGTGCCAGCTCACCAGCGAGGGCCGACACTAACTATGGCTACACCTTC
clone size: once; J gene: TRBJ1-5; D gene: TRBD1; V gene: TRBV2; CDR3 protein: CASSPGQGLSSNQPQHF; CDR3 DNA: TGTGCCAGCAGCCCCGGACAGGGCCTAAGTAGCAATCAGCCCCAGCATTTT
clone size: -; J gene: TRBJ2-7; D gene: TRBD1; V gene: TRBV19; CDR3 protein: CASSAGTGPYEQYF; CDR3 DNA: TGTGCCAGTAGCGCCGGGACAGGGCCCTACGAGCAGTACTTC
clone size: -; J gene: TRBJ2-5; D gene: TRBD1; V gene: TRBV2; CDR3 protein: CASSGQGAAQYF; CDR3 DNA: TGTGCCAGCAGTGGACAGGGAGCGGCCCAGTACTTC
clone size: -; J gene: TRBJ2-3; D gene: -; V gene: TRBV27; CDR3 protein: CASSSSGYTQYF; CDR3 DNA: TGTGCCAGCAGTTCCAGCGGGTATACGCAGTATTTT
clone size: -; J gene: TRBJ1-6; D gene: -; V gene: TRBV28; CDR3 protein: CASRPGGANSPLHF; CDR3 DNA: TGTGCCAGCAGGCCTGGGGGGGCTAATTCACCCCTCCACTTT
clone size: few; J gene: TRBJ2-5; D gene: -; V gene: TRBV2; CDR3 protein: CASSESMIKETQYF; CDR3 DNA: TGTGCCAGCAGTGAAAGCATGATTAAAGAGACCCAGTACTTC
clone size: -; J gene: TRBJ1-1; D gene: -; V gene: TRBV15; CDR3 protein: CATSRDWGPRDTEAFF; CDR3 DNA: TGTGCCACCAGCAGAGATTGGGGGCCTAGGGACACTGAAGCTTTCTTT
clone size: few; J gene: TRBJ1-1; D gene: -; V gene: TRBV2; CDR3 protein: CASSLGTSDTEAFF; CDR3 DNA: TGTGCCAGCAGCCTTGGGACTTCGGACACTGAAGCTTTCTTT
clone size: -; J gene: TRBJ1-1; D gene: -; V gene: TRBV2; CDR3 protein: CASSVKKQNTEAFF; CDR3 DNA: TGTGCCAGCAGTGTAAAAAAGCAGAACACTGAAGCTTTCTTT
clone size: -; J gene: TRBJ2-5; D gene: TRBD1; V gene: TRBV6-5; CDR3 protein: CASSFGTGRETQYF; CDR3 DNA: TGTGCCAGCAGTTTTGGGACAGGGAGGGAGACCCAGTACTTC
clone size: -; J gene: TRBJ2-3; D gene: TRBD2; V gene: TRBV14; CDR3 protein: CASSQGSGAPDTQYF; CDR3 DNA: TGTGCCAGCAGCCAAGGTAGCGGGGCCCCAGATACGCAGTATTTT
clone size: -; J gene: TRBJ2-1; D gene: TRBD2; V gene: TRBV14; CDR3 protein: CASSQELAGQQFF; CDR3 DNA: TGTGCCAGCAGCCAAGAACTAGCGGGACAGCAGTTCTTC
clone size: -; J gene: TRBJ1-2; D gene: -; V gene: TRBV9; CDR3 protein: CASSVARMGADGYTF; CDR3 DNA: TGTGCCAGCAGCGTAGCTAGAATGGGGGCGGATGGCTACACCTTC
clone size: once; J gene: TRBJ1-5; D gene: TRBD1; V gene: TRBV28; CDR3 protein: CASRPGTGGDQPQHF; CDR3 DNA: TGTGCCAGCAGGCCTGGGACAGGGGGCGATCAGCCCCAGCATTTT
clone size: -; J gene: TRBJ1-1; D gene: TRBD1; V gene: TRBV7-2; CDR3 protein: CASSLGQGASHTEAFF; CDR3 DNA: TGTGCCAGCAGCTTGGGACAGGGGGCGTCTCACACTGAAGCTTTCTTT
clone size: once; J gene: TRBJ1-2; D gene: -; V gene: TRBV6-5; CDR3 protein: CASSYYGQANGYTF; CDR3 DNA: TGTGCCAGCAGTTACTATGGTCAGGCTAATGGCTACACCTTC
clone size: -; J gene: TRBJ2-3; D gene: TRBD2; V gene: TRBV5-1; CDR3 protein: CATSGPSGPDTQYF; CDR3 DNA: TGCGCCACCTCGGGTCCTAGCGGGCCAGATACGCAGTATTTT
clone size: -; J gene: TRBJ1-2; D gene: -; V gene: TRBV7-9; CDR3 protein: CASSLAGDGGYTF; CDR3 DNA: TGTGCCAGCAGCTTAGCAGGGGATGGTGGCTACACCTTC
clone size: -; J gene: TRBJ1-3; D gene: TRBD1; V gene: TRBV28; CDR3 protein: CASSPDRNSGNTIYF; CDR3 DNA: TGTGCCAGCAGTCCGGACAGGAACTCTGGAAACACCATATATTTT
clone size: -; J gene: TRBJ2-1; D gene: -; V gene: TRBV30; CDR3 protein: CAWNRGGIYNEQFF; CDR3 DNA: TGTGCCTGGAATAGGGGGGGAATATACAATGAGCAGTTCTTC
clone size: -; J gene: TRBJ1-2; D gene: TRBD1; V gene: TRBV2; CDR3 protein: CASREQQGVYGYTF; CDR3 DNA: TGTGCCAGCAGGGAGCAACAGGGGGTTTATGGCTACACCTTC
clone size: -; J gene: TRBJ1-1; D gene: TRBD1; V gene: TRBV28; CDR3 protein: CASSLEQGRAFF; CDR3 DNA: TGTGCCAGCAGTTTGGAACAGGGGAGAGCTTTCTTT
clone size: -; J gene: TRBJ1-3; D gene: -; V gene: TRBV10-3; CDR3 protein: CAISESGTPAGNTIYF; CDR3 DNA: TGTGCCATCAGTGAGTCGGGGACTCCGGCGGGAAACACCATATATTTT
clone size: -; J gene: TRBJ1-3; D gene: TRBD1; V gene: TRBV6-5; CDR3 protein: CASSSRQGRSGNTIYF; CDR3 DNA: TGTGCCAGCAGTTCCAGACAGGGCCGCTCTGGAAACACCATATATTTT
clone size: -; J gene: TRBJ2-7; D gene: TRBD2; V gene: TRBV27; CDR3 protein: CASRGEGGRYGQYF; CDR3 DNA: TGTGCCAGCAGAGGGGAGGGCGGGAGGTACGGGCAGTACTTC
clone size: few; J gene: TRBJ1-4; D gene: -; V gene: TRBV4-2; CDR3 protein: CASSRFRDTNNEKLFF; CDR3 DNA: TGTGCCAGCAGCCGCTTCCGGGACACCAATAATGAAAAACTGTTTTTT
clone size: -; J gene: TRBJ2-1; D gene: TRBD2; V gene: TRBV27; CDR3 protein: CASSSGGLAGINEQFF; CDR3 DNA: TGTGCCAGCAGTTCGGGGGGGCTAGCGGGAATCAATGAGCAGTTCTTC
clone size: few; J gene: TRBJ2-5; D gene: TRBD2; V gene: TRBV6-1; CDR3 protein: CASRSWSGGETQYF; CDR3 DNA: TGTGCCAGCAGGTCCTGGAGCGGGGGAGAGACCCAGTACTTC
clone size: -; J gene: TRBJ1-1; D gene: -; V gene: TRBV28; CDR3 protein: CASSLSGGGGAGVSEAFF; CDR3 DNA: TGTGCCAGCAGTTTATCTGGAGGCGGGGGCGCGGGTGTCTCTGAAGCTTTCTTT
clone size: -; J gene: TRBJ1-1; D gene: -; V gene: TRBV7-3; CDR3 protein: CASSLRQNTEAFF; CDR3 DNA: TGTGCCAGCAGCCTCCGACAGAACACTGAAGCTTTCTTT
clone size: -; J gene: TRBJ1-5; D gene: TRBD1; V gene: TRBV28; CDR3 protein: CASSLPQGTNQPQHF; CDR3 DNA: TGTGCCAGCAGTTTACCACAGGGGACCAATCAGCCCCAGCATTTT